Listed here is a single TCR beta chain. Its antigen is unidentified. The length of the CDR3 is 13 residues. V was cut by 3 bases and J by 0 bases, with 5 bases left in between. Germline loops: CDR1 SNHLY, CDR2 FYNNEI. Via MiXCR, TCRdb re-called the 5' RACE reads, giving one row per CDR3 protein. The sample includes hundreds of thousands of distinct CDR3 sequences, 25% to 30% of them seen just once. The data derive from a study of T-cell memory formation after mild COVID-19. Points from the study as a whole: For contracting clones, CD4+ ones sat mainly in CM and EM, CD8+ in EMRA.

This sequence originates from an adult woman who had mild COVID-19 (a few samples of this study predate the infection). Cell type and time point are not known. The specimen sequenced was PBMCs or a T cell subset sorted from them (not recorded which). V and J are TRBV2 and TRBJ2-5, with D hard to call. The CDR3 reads CASSDQYQETQYF. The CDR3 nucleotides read TGTGCCAGCAGTGACCAATACCAAGAGACCCAGTACTTC.